Shown below are 17 T cell receptor beta chains from a single sample sequenced in a study of blood T cell repertoires in COVID-19. Using immunoSEQ multiplex PCR, the repertoire was profiled, and TCRdb retains in-frame clones only, with some absent. The data show 130,000 to 150,000 clones, 80% to 90% seen once. Sequenced sample: peripheral blood. These receptors were collected from a man younger than 35 with COVID-19, enrolled during active disease.

The genes are TRBV5-1 and TRBJ1-2, with 7 bases matching TRBD1. CDR3 length: 13 residues. Losses at the gene ends were 4 bases for V and 8 bases for J; bases not matched to a gene: 8. Germline CDR1 reads SGHRS; CDR2 reads YFSETQ. This CDR3 is CASSPTGTGGYTF. As DNA, the CDR3 is TGCGCCAGCAGCCCGACAGGGACGGGGGGCTACACCTTC. Looking up the rest from reference TRBV5-1 and TRBJ1-2 gives the full variable domain: KAGVTQTPRYLIKTRGQQVTLSCSPISGHRSVSWYQQTPGQGLQFLFEYFSETQRNKGNFPGRFSGRQFSNSRSEMNVSTLELGDSALYLCASSPTGTGGYTFGSGTRLTVV.

This clone was detected a few times. The chain combines TRBV7-9 with TRBJ1-6, with D uncertain. The V and J ends lost 5 bases and 8 bases respectively, with 13 bases between them. The CDR3 runs to 14 residues. The germline gives CDR1 SEHNR, CDR2 FQNEAQ (reference sequence). CDR3: CASSPGSGDSPLHF. As DNA, the CDR3 is TGTGCCAGCAGCCCCGGCAGCGGGGATTCACCCCTCCACTTT. The full variable domain, with the rest looked up from reference TRBV7-9 and TRBJ1-6, is DTGVSQNPRHKITKRGQNVTFRCDPISEHNRLYWYRQTLGQGPEFLTYFQNEAQLEKSRLLSDRFSAERPKGSFSTLEIQRTEQGDSAMYLCASSPGSGDSPLHFGNGTRLTVT.

The chain uses TRBV30 and TRBJ2-5, with D possibly TRBD1 on 6 matching bases. Germline V gives CDR1 GTSNPN, CDR2 SVGIG (reference sequence). Trimming left V 2 bases short and J 5 bases short, with 12 bases between. CDR3 length: 13 residues. CDR3 region: CAWSTGRRETQYF. For the CDR3, the DNA is TGTGCCTGGAGTACAGGGCGGCGGGAGACCCAGTACTTC.

The chain is built from TRBV28 and TRBJ2-1; 8 nucleotides match TRBD1. J lost 1 base, V lost 8 bases, and 7 bases had no gene match. The CDR3 totals 15 residues. Germline V CDR1 and CDR2: MDHEN, SYDVKM. The CDR3 loop reads CASGDRPFSYNEQFF. For the CDR3, the DNA is TGTGCCAGCGGGGACAGGCCATTTTCCTACAATGAGCAGTTCTTC. Complete variable domain (other parts from reference TRBV28 and TRBJ2-1): DVKVTQSSRYLVKRTGEKVFLECVQDMDHENMFWYRQDPGLGLRLIYFSYDVKMKEKGDIPEGYSVSREKKERFSLILESASTNQTSMYLCASGDRPFSYNEQFFGPGTRLTVL.

V gene TRBV18 combines with J gene TRBJ1-5; D is perhaps TRBD1 (5 bases). This CDR3 has 14 residues. Germline CDR1 is KGHSH and CDR2 is LQKENI. The ends were cut back, 1 base at V and 4 bases at J, with 8 bases in the middle. CDR3 loop: CASSPRGGNQPQHF. The CDR3 nucleotides read TGTGCCAGCTCACCACGGGGGGGTAATCAGCCCCAGCATTTT.

This chain links TRBV6-5 with TRBJ1-2; weak D call: TRBD1 (5 bases). The CDR3 has 14 amino acids. The V and J ends lost 6 bases and 1 base respectively, with 12 bases between them. The germline gives CDR1 MNHEY, CDR2 SVGAGI. CDR3 coding DNA: TGTGCCAGCAGCGAGGCAGGGCTTAACTATGGCTACACCTTC. Translated, it gives CASSEAGLNYGYTF.

V and J are TRBV7-9 and TRBJ2-1, with D unclear. Germline CDR1 is SEHNR and CDR2 is FQNEAQ (reference sequence). The length of the CDR3 is 13 residues. Between the trimmed V and J ends, which lost 1 base and 9 bases, there was a span of 10 bases. The CDR3 loop is CASSLGHFIEQFF. DNA of the CDR3: TGTGCCAGCAGCTTAGGCCACTTCATTGAGCAGTTCTTC.

This clone was found a few times. CDR3 residues: CASSSYRGRADTQYF. The CDR3, as DNA: TGTGCCAGCAGCTCGTACAGGGGTCGGGCAGATACGCAGTATTTT. The chain is built from TRBV11-2 and TRBJ2-3; 7 nucleotides match TRBD1. The germline V gene has CDR1 SGHAT and CDR2 FQNNGV. V shed 4 bases and J 4 bases; nucleotides not matched to a gene: 8. This CDR3 has 15 amino acids.

This rearrangement joins TRBV28 to TRBJ1-5; a possible D gene is TRBD1 (6 bases). Germline CDR1 MDHEN, CDR2 SYDVKM. The CDR3 covers 16 residues. Trimming took off 5 bases at V and 2 bases at J, with 16 bases between the two ends. The CDR3: CASSIAGAGGNQPQHF. The CDR3 nucleotides are TGTGCCAGCAGTATTGCCGGGGCAGGGGGCAATCAGCCCCAGCATTTT. The full variable domain, in which reference TRBV28 and TRBJ1-5 provide the parts outside the CDR3, is DVKVTQSSRYLVKRTGEKVFLECVQDMDHENMFWYRQDPGLGLRLIYFSYDVKMKEKGDIPEGYSVSREKKERFSLILESASTNQTSMYLCASSIAGAGGNQPQHFGDGTRLSIL.

V is TRBV19 and J is TRBJ2-5, with 8 bases fitting TRBD1. V gave up 3 bases and J gave up 5 bases; unmatched junction bases: 5. Germline V gene sequence: CDR1 LNHDA, CDR2 SQIVND (reference sequence). The CDR3 runs to 14 residues. CDR3 sequence reads: CASSIGQGPETQYF. The CDR3 nucleotides read TGTGCCAGTAGTATTGGACAGGGACCGGAGACCCAGTACTTC.

This clone was observed a single time. The rearrangement joins TRBV14 to TRBJ2-3; 7 bases are a match to TRBD2. CDR1 SGHDN and CDR2 FVKESK come from the germline V gene. The CDR3 extends over 16 amino acids. V lost 0 bases, J lost 6 bases, and 9 bases stayed unmatched. The CDR3 region is CASSQDAGGSGDTQYF. Written as DNA, the CDR3 is TGTGCCAGCAGCCAAGATGCTGGCGGGAGTGGGGATACGCAGTATTTT.

The chain recombines TRBV28 with TRBJ2-5; D is uncertain. V gave up 5 bases and J gave up 2 bases, with 12 bases separating them. Per the germline V gene, CDR1 is MDHEN and CDR2 is SYDVKM. The CDR3 sequence is 14 residues long. CDR3 bases: TGTGCCAGCAGTCCACAGACAATTCAAGAGACCCAGTACTTC. Protein: CASSPQTIQETQYF.

The chain carries TRBV20-1 and TRBJ1-2; no clear D. The V and J ends lost 1 base and 8 bases respectively, with 8 bases between them. The CDR3 is 11 amino acids. Germline CDR1 and CDR2: DFQATT and SNEGSKA (reference sequence). Here the CDR3 reads CSARVGSGYTF. The CDR3 bases are TGCAGTGCTAGAGTAGGGAGCGGCTACACCTTC.

The CDR3 here is CASGPGLASTDTQYF. The CDR3 DNA reads as TGTGCCAGCGGGCCGGGACTAGCCAGCACAGATACGCAGTATTTT. The rearrangement uses TRBV7-3 and TRBJ2-3, with 9 bases aligning to TRBD2. J was trimmed by 0 bases and V by 8 bases; bases with no gene match: 6. Looked up from germline, CDR1 is SGHTA and CDR2 is FQGTGA. The CDR3 is 15 residues long.

V usage is TRBV5-1 and J usage is TRBJ1-2, with D possibly TRBD1 on 6 matching bases. This CDR3 contains 13 residues. V shed 4 bases and J shed 5 bases, with 12 bases lying between them. CDR1 is SGHRS and CDR2 is YFSETQ in the germline V gene. The CDR3 spells CASSTRQEYGYTF. The CDR3 DNA sequence: TGCGCCAGCAGCACCCGACAGGAATATGGCTACACCTTC.

This sequence joins TRBV12-3 or TRBV12-4 and TRBJ1-2, with D uncertain. V was shortened by 5 bases and J by 3 bases, with 10 bases between the two germline ends. The CDR3 covers 13 residues. In nucleotides, the CDR3 is TGTGCCAGCAGTCATAGACAAGACTATGGCTACACCTTC. Its translation is CASSHRQDYGYTF.

This clone was seen a single time. V and J are TRBV7-6 and TRBJ1-2, with TRBD1 as a possible D gene (5 bases). The CDR3 extends over 13 amino acids. Germline CDR1 reads SGHVS; CDR2 reads FNYEAQ. V was trimmed by 3 bases and J by 5 bases, leaving 10 bases between them. The DNA for the CDR3 is TGTGCCAGCAGCTTGGGGCGGGGTTATGGCTACACCTTC. It yields the protein CASSLGRGYGYTF.